This T cell receptor (beta chain) was identified in a study of blood T cells in healthy people across ages. The CDR3 is made up of 15 amino acids. Germline V CDR1 and CDR2: SNHLY, FYNNEI. Primers used in a second PCR of roughly 7 to 12 cycles were a sample-barcoded 5' primer and a J-beta primer mix. TCRdb itself ran the 5' RACE reads through MiXCR, one entry per CDR3 protein. Of about 590,000 distinct CDR3 sequences in the sample, roughly 30% are singletons; the top ten hold roughly 14%. For this clonotype: The junction does not match germline at one end; this may be a read error.

V and J are TRBV2 and TRBJ2-1, with D perhaps TRBD1 or TRBD2 (5 bases each). The tail of the sequence fits TRBJ2-7 better, so the J call may be wrong. The source of this sequence is an elderly woman in good health. The sample comprised blood. In DNA form, the CDR3 reads TGTGCCGGCAGTACAACCGGGACGGTCTACAATGAGCAGTACTTC. This encodes CAGSTTGTVYNEQYF.